This T cell receptor beta chain was profiled in a study of radiotherapy plus CTLA-4 blockade in lung cancer. For the study at large: Objective response rate was over 15%; disease control rate, around 33%.

Study-wide points: Some TCR clones had been derived from tumors. These clones expanded in peripheral blood after radiotherapy plus ipilimumab.

This CDR3 has 16 residues. V shed 0 bases, J shed 4 bases, and the junction held 5 bases outside the gene matches. The V gene's germline CDR1 is SGHKS and CDR2 YYEKEE (reference sequence). Assay: immunoSEQ multiplex PCR; the TCRdb copy retains only in-frame clones and omits some. This table has 70,000 to 95,000 clones, approximately 83% appearing once. Notes on this clone: Antigen: not known.

The chain has TRBV5-5 and TRBJ2-2; the match to TRBD2 covers 8 bases. The specimen comprised peripheral blood, sampled from a patient treated with radiotherapy plus ipilimumab. The sequence was collected from a human donor with non-small cell lung cancer that progressed on radiotherapy plus ipilimumab. The CDR3 nucleotides are TGTGCCAGCAGCTTGGATACCGGGGGGGTCACCGGGGAGCTGTTTTTT. Residues: CASSLDTGGVTGELFF.